These 12 T cell receptor beta chains came from one sample sequenced in a study of regulatory T cells in long-lasting Graves disease. Described time point: newly diagnosed GD, antithyroid drugs for less than 3 months. The TCR library was made from RNA that had been extracted from PBMCs in TRIzol. Investigators prepared the TCR beta libraries by applying iRepertoire HTBI primers and Arm-PCR of CDR3 regions. Using its own MiXCR run on the multiplex PCR reads, TCRdb lists one record per CDR3 protein. The sample lists hundreds of thousands of distinct CDR3 sequences, roughly 15% occurring once. A further study also used this sample, focusing on T cells in Graves' hyperthyroidism and ophthalmopathy.

The specimen was peripheral blood mononuclear cells (PBMCs), collected at new diagnosis, from a patient treated with antithyroid drugs. Receptors originate from a woman aged 30 to 39 with Graves disease.

Remarks on this clonotype: This may stem from a read error, because a much larger clone lies one nucleotide away. The CDR3: CASSLARQGAGEQCF. The CDR3 nucleotides are TGTGCCAGCAGTTTAGCCCGACAGGGGGCGGGAGAGCAGTGCTTC. The V gene is TRBV28, the J gene TRBJ2-7; TRBD1 agrees at 10 bases. Germline assignment: CDR1 MDHEN and CDR2 SYDVKM. CDR3 length equals 15 residues.

The table lists this clonotype with a few counts. A single base separates this from a much larger clone, so it may be a read error. The chain couples TRBV6-1 to TRBJ1-2; no reliable D call. The CDR3 has 13 residues. Germline V gene lookup returns CDR1 MNHNS and CDR2 SASEGT. CDR3: CASSEAFGDRYAF. CDR3 DNA: TGTGCCAGCAGTGAAGCGTTTGGGGATCGCTACGCCTTC.

This clonotype was recorded at least ten times. The CDR3 nucleotides read TGTGCCAGCAGCCAGTGGCCCTATGGCTACACCTTC. Translating it yields CASSQWPYGYTF. The rearrangement joins TRBV3-1 to TRBJ1-2; unclear D gene. In germline, CDR1 is LGHDT, CDR2 YNNKEL (reference sequence). This CDR3 is built from 12 residues. V was shortened by 3 bases and J by 4 bases, with 6 bases between the two germline ends.

This clonotype was observed many times. The chain carries TRBV7-9 and TRBJ1-2, with D tentatively TRBD1 (5 bases). The germline CDR1 and CDR2 sequences are SEHNR and FQNEAQ (reference sequence). V shed 8 bases and J shed 0 bases, with 7 bases lying between them. CDR3 length equals 12 residues. The CDR3 coding sequence is TGTGCCAGCGGCAGGGCTAACTATGGCTACACCTTC. Protein sequence: CASGRANYGYTF.

This clonotype showed up just a few times. The chain couples TRBV13 to TRBJ2-4, with D possibly TRBD1 on 5 matching bases. Trimming left V 4 bases short and J 1 base short, with 11 bases between. The CDR3 runs 15 residues. The V gene's germline CDR1 is PRHDT and CDR2 FYEKMQ (reference sequence). The CDR3 DNA reads TGTGCCAGCAGCTCGTTCCAGGGCGCCAAAAACATTCAGTACTTC. It codes for CASSSFQGAKNIQYF.

This clonotype was counted many times. The rearrangement uses TRBV15 and TRBJ2-3; 15 bases match TRBD2. Germline CDR1 LNHNV, CDR2 YYDKDF (reference sequence). The V and J ends lost 3 bases and 0 bases, in that order; junction bases with no gene match: 4. The CDR3 is 18 residues long. In DNA, the CDR3 is TGTGCCACCAGCAGGGGACTAGCGGGAGGAGGGAGCACAGATACGCAGTATTTT. Its translation is CATSRGLAGGGSTDTQYF. Together with reference TRBV15 and TRBJ2-3, the CDR3 gives the full variable domain: DAMVIQNPRYQVTQFGKPVTLSCSQTLNHNVMYWYQQKSSQAPKLLFHYYDKDFNNEADTPDNFQSRRPNTSFCFLDIRSPGLGDTAMYLCATSRGLAGGGSTDTQYFGPGTRLTVL.

For this clonotype: This could be a read error, since a much larger clone is one nucleotide away. This sequence joins TRBV12-3 or TRBV12-4 and TRBJ2-1; D remains ambiguous. V was shortened by 10 bases and J by 3 bases, with 16 bases between the two germline ends. The CDR3 spans 14 residues. CDR3 bases: TGTGCCACCAGCCCCGGACCCCTCTACAATGAGCAGTTCTTC. Its translation: CATSPGPLYNEQFF.

This clonotype has just a few counts. The rearrangement uses TRBV9 and TRBJ1-1; D call uncertain. Trimming stripped 2 bases from V and 4 bases from J, with 9 bases between. This CDR3 region has 13 residues. Germline assignment: CDR1 SGDLS and CDR2 YYNGEE. CDR3 protein: CASSVRFGTEAFF. DNA for the CDR3: TGTGCCAGCAGCGTCAGGTTCGGCACTGAAGCTTTCTTT.

This clonotype was recorded many times. The gene calls are TRBV14 and TRBJ2-3, with 8 bases lining up with TRBD2. In germline, CDR1 is SGHDN, CDR2 FVKESK. V lost 0 bases and J lost 5; bases outside the gene matches: 13. The CDR3 runs to 18 residues. The CDR3 spells CASSQDRAAGEFKDTQYF. In nucleotides, the CDR3 is TGTGCCAGCAGCCAAGATCGGGCAGCGGGAGAATTTAAAGATACGCAGTATTTT.

This clonotype was seen ten or more times. This chain links TRBV5-1 with TRBJ1-4; 9 positions match TRBD1. The CDR3 loop spans 15 amino acids. V lost 4 bases and J lost 5; bases outside the gene matches: 6. Germline V gene lookup returns CDR1 SGHRS and CDR2 YFSETQ. In DNA form, the CDR3 reads TGCGCCAGCAGCCGGACAGGGGCCCAAAATGAAAAACTGTTTTTT. It encodes CASSRTGAQNEKLFF.

The table lists this clonotype with many counts. This chain connects TRBV12-3 or TRBV12-4 to TRBJ1-4, with D possibly matching TRBD1 (6 bases). The V end lost 5 bases, the J end lost 7 bases, and 20 bases lay between the germline ends. The CDR3 length is 16 residues. CDR3 in amino acids: CASSPLPTGGIEKLFF. Written as DNA, the CDR3 is TGTGCCAGCAGTCCCCTGCCGACCGGGGGCATTGAAAAACTGTTTTTT.

The chain uses TRBV5-5 and TRBJ1-2; weak D call: TRBD1 (6 bases). V lost 0 bases, J lost 4 bases, and 13 bases lay in between. The length of the CDR3 is 15 residues. Per the germline V gene, CDR1 is SGHKS and CDR2 is YYEKEE (reference sequence). CDR3 region: CASSLDPTGAYGYTF. In nucleotides, the CDR3 is TGTGCCAGCAGCTTGGACCCGACAGGTGCCTATGGCTACACCTTC.